Here is one T cell receptor beta chain with its context. The sample is drawn from a study of early T cells in non-severe SARS-CoV-2 infection. TCRdb re-called the 5' RACE reads with MiXCR, one entry per CDR3 protein. In the table there are about 55,000 distinct CDR3 sequences, under 8% of which are singletons. This receptor was identified in an adult who was a healthcare worker with PCR-confirmed SARS-CoV-2 infection or an uninfected control (not recorded which). Sequenced here: whole blood, sampled at baseline.

The CDR3 coding sequence is TGTGCCAGCAAAAAGCCCTTCACAGATACGCAGTATTTT. This encodes CASKKPFTDTQYF. The J gene is TRBJ2-3, the V gene TRBV27; D is unresolved. Per the germline V gene, CDR1 is MNHEY and CDR2 is SMNVEV (reference sequence). The V end was cut by 7 bases, the J end by 2 bases, with 10 bases between. CDR3 length: 13 residues.